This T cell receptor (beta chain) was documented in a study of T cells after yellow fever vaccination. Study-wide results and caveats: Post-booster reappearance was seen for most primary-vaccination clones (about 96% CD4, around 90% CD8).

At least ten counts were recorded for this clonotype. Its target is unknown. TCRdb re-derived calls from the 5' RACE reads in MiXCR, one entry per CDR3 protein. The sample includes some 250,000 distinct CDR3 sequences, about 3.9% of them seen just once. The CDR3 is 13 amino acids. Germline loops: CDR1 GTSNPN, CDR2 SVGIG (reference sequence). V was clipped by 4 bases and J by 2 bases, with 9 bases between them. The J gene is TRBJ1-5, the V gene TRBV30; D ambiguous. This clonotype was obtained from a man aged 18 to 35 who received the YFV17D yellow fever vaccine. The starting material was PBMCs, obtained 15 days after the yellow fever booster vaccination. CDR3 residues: CAWTVAGNQPQHF. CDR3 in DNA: TGTGCCTGGACGGTGGCGGGCAATCAGCCCCAGCATTTT.